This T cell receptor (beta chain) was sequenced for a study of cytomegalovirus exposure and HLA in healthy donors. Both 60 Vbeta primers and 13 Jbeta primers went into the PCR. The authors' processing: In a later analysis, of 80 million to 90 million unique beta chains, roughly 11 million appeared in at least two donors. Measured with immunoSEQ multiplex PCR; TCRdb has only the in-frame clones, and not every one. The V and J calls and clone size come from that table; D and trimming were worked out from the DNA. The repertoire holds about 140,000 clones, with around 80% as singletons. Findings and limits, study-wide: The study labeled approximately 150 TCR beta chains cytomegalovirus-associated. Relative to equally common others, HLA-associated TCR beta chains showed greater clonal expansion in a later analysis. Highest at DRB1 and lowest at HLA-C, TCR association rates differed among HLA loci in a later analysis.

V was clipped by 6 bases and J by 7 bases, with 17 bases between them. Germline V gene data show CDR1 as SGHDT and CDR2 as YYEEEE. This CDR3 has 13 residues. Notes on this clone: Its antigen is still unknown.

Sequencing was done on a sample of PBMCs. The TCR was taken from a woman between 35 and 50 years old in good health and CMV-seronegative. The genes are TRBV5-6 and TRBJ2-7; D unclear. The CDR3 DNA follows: TGTGCCAGCACGGTTTCCCCACCGGTGGAGCAGTACTTC. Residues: CASTVSPPVEQYF. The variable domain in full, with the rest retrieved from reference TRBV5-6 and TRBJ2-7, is DAGVTQSPTHLIKTRGQQVTLRCSPKSGHDTVSWYQQALGQGPQFIFQYYEEEERQRGNFPDRFSGHQFPNYSSELNVNALLLGDSALYLCASTVSPPVEQYFGPGTRLTVT.